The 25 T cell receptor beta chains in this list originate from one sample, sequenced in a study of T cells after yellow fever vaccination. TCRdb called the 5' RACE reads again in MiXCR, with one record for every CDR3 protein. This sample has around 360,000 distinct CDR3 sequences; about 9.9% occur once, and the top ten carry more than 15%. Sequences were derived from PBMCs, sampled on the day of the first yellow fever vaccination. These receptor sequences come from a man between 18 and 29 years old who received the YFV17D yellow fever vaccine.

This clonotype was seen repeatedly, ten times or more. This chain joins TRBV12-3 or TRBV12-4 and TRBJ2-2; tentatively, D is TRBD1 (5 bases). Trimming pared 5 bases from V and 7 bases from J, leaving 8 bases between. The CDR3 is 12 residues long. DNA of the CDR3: TGTGCCAGCAGTCAGGGCGGCGGGGAGCTGTTTTTT. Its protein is CASSQGGGELFF.

CDR3 amino acids: CASSQDGGTLTFNEQFF. The CDR3 DNA reads TGCGCCAGCAGCCAAGATGGCGGGACTCTAACCTTCAATGAGCAGTTCTTC. The chain joins TRBV4-3 to TRBJ2-1; possible D gene TRBD2, 6 bases. Trimming took 0 bases from V and 6 from J, leaving 18 bases between them. The CDR3 consists of 17 residues. Germline CDR1 LGHNA, CDR2 YSLEER.

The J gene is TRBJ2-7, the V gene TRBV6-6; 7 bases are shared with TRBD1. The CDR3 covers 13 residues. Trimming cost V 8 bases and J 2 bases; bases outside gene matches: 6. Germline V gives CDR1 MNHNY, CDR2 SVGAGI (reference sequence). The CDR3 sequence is CASHRDRTYEQYF. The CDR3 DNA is TGTGCCAGCCACCGGGACAGAACCTACGAGCAGTACTTC.

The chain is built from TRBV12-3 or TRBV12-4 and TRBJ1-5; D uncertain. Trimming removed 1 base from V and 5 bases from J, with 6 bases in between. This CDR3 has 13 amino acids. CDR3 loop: CASSLGVYQPQHF. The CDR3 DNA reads TGTGCCAGCAGTTTAGGAGTTTATCAGCCCCAGCATTTT.

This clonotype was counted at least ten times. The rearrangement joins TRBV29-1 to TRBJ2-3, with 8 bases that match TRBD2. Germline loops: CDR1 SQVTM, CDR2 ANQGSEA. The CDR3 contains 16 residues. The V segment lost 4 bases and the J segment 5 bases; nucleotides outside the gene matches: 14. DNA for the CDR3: TGCAGCGTTGCCCGGCCCCGGGGGGGCCCTGGAGATACGCAGTATTTT. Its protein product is CSVARPRGGPGDTQYF.

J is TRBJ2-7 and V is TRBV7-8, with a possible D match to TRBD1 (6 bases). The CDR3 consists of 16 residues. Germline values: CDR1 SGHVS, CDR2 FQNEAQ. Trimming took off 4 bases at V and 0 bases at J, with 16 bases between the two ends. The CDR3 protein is CASSWPKGHFSYEQYF. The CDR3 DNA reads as TGTGCCAGCAGCTGGCCTAAGGGACATTTCTCCTACGAGCAGTACTTC. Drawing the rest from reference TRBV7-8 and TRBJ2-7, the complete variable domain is GAGVSQSPRYKVAKRGQDVALRCDPISGHVSLFWYQQALGQGPEFLTYFQNEAQLDKSGLPSDRFFAERPEGSVSTLKIQRTQQEDSAVYLCASSWPKGHFSYEQYFGPGTRLTVT.

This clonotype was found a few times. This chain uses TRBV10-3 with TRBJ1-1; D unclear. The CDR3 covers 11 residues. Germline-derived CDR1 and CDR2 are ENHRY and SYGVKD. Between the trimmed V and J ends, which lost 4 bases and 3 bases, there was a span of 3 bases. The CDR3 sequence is CAISGDTEAFF. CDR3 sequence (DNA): TGTGCCATCAGTGGAGACACTGAAGCTTTCTTT.

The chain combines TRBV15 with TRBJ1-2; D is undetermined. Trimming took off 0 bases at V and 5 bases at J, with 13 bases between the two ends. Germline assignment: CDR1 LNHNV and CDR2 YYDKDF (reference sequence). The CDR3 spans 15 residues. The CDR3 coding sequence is TGTGCCACCAGCAGAGATCTGAGCCTGGGGTATGGCTACACCTTC. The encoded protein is CATSRDLSLGYGYTF.

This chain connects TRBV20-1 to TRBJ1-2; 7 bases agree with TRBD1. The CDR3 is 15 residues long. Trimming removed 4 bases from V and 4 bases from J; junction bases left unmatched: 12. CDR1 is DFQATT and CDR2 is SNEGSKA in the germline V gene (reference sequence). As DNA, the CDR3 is TGCAGTGCTATCCCATCCTGGACAGGAACCTATGGCTACACCTTC. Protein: CSAIPSWTGTYGYTF.

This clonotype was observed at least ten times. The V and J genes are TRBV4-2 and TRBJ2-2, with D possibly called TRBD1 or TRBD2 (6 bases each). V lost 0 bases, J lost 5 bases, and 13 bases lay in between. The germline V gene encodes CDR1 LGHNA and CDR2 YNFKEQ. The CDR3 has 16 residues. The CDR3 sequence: CASSQEWGARTGELFF. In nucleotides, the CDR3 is TGTGCCAGCAGCCAAGAATGGGGGGCGCGAACCGGGGAGCTGTTTTTT.

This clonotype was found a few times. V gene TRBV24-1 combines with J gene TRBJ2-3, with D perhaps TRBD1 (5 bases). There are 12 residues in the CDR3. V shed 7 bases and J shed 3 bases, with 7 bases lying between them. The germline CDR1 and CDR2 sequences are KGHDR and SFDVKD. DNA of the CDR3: TGTGCCACCAGGGACACTACAGATACGCAGTATTTT. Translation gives CATRDTTDTQYF.

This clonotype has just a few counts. The CDR3 nucleotides are TGTGCCAGCACCTACGGCTTAGATACGCAGTATTTT. This sequence encodes CASTYGLDTQYF. The V and J genes are TRBV12-3 or TRBV12-4 and TRBJ2-3; unclear D gene. V was clipped by 7 bases and J by 5 bases, with 10 bases between them. This CDR3 is 12 amino acids long.

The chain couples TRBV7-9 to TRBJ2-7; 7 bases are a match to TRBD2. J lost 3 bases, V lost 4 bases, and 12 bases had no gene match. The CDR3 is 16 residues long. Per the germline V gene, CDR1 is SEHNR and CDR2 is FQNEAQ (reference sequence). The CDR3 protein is CASSSPGEGSIYEQYF. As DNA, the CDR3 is TGTGCCAGCAGCTCGCCCGGGGAGGGGTCGATCTACGAGCAGTACTTC. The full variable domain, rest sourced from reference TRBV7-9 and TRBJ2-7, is DTGVSQNPRHKITKRGQNVTFRCDPISEHNRLYWYRQTLGQGPEFLTYFQNEAQLEKSRLLSDRFSAERPKGSFSTLEIQRTEQGDSAMYLCASSSPGEGSIYEQYFGPGTRLTVT.

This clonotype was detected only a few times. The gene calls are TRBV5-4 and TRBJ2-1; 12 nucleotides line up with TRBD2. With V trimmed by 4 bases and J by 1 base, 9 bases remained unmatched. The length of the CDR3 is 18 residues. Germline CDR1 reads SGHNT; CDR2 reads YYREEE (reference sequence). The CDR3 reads CASSRSSGGARSYNEQFF. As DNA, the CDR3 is TGTGCCAGCAGCCGATCTAGCGGGGGGGCCAGATCCTACAATGAGCAGTTCTTC.

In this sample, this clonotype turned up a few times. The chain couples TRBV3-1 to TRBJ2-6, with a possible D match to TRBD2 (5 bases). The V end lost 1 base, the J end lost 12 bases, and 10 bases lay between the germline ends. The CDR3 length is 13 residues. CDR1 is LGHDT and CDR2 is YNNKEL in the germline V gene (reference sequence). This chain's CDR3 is CASSQGRRTVLTF. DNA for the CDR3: TGTGCCAGCAGCCAAGGACGGAGGACCGTCCTGACTTTC. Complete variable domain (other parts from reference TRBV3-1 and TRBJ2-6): DTAVSQTPKYLVTQMGNDKSIKCEQNLGHDTMYWYKQDSKKFLKIMFSYNNKELIINETVPNRFSPKSPDKAHLNLHINSLELGDSAVYFCASSQGRRTVLTFGAGSRLTVL.

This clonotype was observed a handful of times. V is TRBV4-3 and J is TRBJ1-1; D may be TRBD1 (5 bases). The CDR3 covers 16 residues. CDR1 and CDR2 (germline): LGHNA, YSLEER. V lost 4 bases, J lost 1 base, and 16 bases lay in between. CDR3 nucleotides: TGCGCCAGCAGCCGTGGGGGGTCAATGAAGAACACTGAAGCTTTCTTT. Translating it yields CASSRGGSMKNTEAFF.

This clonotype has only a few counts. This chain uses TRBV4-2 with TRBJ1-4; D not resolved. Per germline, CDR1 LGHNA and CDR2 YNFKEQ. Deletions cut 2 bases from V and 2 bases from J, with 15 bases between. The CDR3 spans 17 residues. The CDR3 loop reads CASSQTGIGVTNEKLFF. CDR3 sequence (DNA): TGTGCCAGCAGCCAAACCGGGATCGGGGTGACTAATGAAAAACTGTTTTTT.

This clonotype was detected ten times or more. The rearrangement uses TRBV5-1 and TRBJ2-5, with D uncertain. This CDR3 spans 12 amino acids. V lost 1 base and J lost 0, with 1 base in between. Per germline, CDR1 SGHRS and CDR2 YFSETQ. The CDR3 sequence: CASSLHQETQYF. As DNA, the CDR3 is TGCGCCAGCAGCTTGCACCAAGAGACCCAGTACTTC.

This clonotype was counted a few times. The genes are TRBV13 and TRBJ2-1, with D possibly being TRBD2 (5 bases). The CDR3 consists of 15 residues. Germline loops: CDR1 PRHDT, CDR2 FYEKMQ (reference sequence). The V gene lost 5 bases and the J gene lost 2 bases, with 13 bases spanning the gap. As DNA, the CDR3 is TGTGCCAGCAGCCTCGCACTAGGCCCCTACAATGAGCAGTTCTTC. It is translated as CASSLALGPYNEQFF.

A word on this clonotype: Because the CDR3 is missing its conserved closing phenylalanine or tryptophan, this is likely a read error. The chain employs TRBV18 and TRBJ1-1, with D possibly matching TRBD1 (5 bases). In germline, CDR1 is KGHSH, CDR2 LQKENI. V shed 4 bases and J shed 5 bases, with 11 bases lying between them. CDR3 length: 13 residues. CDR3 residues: CASSQGLRTEAFV. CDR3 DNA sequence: TGTGCCAGCTCACAGGGGTTGAGGACTGAAGCTTTCGTT.

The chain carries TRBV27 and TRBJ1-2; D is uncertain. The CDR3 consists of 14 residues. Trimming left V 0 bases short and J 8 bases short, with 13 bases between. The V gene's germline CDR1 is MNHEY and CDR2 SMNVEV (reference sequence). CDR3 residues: CASSLSGSRRGYTF. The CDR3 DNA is TGTGCCAGCAGTTTATCCGGCAGCCGCCGGGGCTACACCTTC.

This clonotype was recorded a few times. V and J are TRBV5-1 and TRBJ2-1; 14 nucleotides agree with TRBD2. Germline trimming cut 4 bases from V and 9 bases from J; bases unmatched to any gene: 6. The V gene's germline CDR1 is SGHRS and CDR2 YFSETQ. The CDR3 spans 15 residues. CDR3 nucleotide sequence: TGCGCCAGCAGCACTGGACTAGCGGGGGGTGGTGAGCAGTTCTTC. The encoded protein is CASSTGLAGGGEQFF. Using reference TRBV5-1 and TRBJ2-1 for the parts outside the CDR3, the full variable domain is KAGVTQTPRYLIKTRGQQVTLSCSPISGHRSVSWYQQTPGQGLQFLFEYFSETQRNKGNFPGRFSGRQFSNSRSEMNVSTLELGDSALYLCASSTGLAGGGEQFFGPGTRLTVL.

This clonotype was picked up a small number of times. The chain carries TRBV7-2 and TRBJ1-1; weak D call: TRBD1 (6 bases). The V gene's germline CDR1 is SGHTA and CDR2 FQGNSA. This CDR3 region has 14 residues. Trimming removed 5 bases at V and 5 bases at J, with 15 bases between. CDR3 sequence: CASSRGGEGTEAFF. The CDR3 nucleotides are TGTGCCAGCAGCAGGGGGGGTGAAGGGACTGAAGCTTTCTTT.

The CDR3 sequence: CASGLNGGGRATDTQYF. The CDR3 DNA is TGTGCTAGTGGCCTCAACGGAGGGGGCAGAGCCACAGATACGCAGTATTTT. This rearrangement joins TRBV12-5 to TRBJ2-3; maybe TRBD1 (7 bases). Germline V CDR1 and CDR2: LGHNT, FRNRAP. Trimming took 6 bases from V and 2 from J, leaving 21 bases between them. This CDR3 is 17 amino acids long.

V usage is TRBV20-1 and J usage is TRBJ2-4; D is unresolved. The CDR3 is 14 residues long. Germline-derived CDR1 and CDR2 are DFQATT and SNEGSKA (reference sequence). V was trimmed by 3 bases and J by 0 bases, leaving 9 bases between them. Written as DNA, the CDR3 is TGCAGTGCTAGTCCCCGGATAGCCAAAAACATTCAGTACTTC. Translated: CSASPRIAKNIQYF.